This T cell receptor (beta chain) was observed in a study of shared clonotypes between healthy human individuals. Study outcomes and limitations: Between four donors, naive CD4 clonotypes were shared at a level of about 5%. Naive subsets tended to show greater estimated richness than memory subsets. A limitation of the genetic and exposure-history diversity represented arose from few donors.

TCRdb's table, derived via immunoSEQ multiplex PCR, lists solely in-frame clones and lacks some. The sample has about 2.3 million clones, about nine tenths seen once. This clone was detected once. Its antigen remains unidentified. V shed 9 bases and J shed 5 bases, with 19 bases lying between them. This CDR3 spans 14 amino acids. Germline V gene data show CDR1 as MDHEN and CDR2 as SYDVKM. Specimen: naive CD4+ T cells from PBMCs. The subset is: CD45RA+ positively selected. This clonotype was sampled from a man aged 18 to 35 in good health. Some clones in this sample may be carry-over from other donors' samples. The chain links TRBV28 to TRBJ1-2; D perhaps matches TRBD1 (5 bases). The CDR3 DNA follows: TGTGCCAGTCAGAGGGGAGAGGGATGGTATGGCTACACCTTC. Amino acid sequence: CASQRGEGWYGYTF.